A selection of T cell receptor beta chains follows, all from one sample in a study of T cell responses to AZD1222 COVID-19 vaccine. Some clones are missing from TCRdb's copy, which holds only in-frame ones; the method was immunoSEQ multiplex PCR. This table holds more than 20,000 clones, around 87% found once. Source: peripheral blood, taken 28 days after the second AZD1222 dose. These receptor sequences come from an adult who received the AZD1222 COVID-19 vaccine. The CDR3 runs from the conserved cysteine through the conserved F or W. Each record gives: clone size, V gene, CDR3 length, J gene, D gene, CDR3 DNA, CDR3 protein. D genes are given only for firm matches. Clone sizes are given selectively: once, few, many, or a class where the clone is expanded.

NA	TRBV4-3	17	TRBJ1-3	TRBD1	TGCGCCAGCAGCCAAGACGTTGCAGGACAGGGAGGAAACACCATATATTTT	CASSQDVAGQGGNTIYF
once	TRBV23-1	16	TRBJ1-3	NA	TGCGCCAGCCCTTGGGAGGTCGCTTACTCTGGAAACACCATATATTTT	CASPWEVAYSGNTIYF
NA	TRBV5-1	16	TRBJ1-1	NA	TGCGCCAGCAGCTTAGATTTTCGGAGCTTGAACACTGAAGCTTTCTTT	CASSLDFRSLNTEAFF
once	TRBV3-1/TRBV3-2	15	TRBJ2-1	NA	TGTGCCAGCAGCCGAGCCAGGAGTGAGGGGTATGAGCAGTTCTTC	CASSRARSEGYEQFF
NA	TRBV11-2	12	TRBJ2-2	NA	TGTGCCAGCAGCTTACCCACCGGGGAGCTGTTTTTT	CASSLPTGELFF
once	TRBV9	15	TRBJ2-2	NA	TGTGCCAGCAGCCCGTACAGGTTGGGCACCGGGGAGCTGTTTTTT	CASSPYRLGTGELFF
NA	TRBV6-5	15	TRBJ2-7	NA	TGTGCCAGTCAATTACAGGGATCATTGGACTACGAGCAGTACTTC	CASQLQGSLDYEQYF
NA	TRBV2	14	TRBJ2-1	NA	TGTGCCAGCCCACCGGGCACCTCCTACAATGAGCAGTTCTTC	CASPPGTSYNEQFF
few	TRBV19	16	TRBJ1-5	NA	TGTGCCAGTAGTATAGTTCCGGGGGACATATATCAGCCCCAGCATTTT	CASSIVPGDIYQPQHF
NA	TRBV6-5	13	TRBJ2-5	NA	TGTGCCAGCAGTTACAGGGGGGGGGAGACCCAGTACTTC	CASSYRGGETQYF
NA	TRBV15	18	TRBJ2-5	TRBD1	TGTGCCACCAGCAGAGATAGTGCCTGGACAGGGGGTTTGGAGACCCAGTACTTC	CATSRDSAWTGGLETQYF
NA	TRBV7-4	14	TRBJ2-7	TRBD2	TGTGCCAGCAGCTTAGGACTAGCGGAATACGAGCAGTACTTC	CASSLGLAEYEQYF
NA	TRBV2	14	TRBJ2-1	NA	TGTGCCAGCAGTAGACAGTCACCAAACAATGAGCAGTTCTTC	CASSRQSPNNEQFF
NA	TRBV25-1	16	TRBJ1-2	TRBD1	TGTGCCAACCTAGCCAAAGAGGGGGCGCCTGTGTATGGCTACACCTTC	CANLAKEGAPVYGYTF
NA	TRBV4-3	15	TRBJ2-3	NA	TGCGCCAGCAGCCAAGATGAGGTAGCAAAAGATACGCAGTATTTT	CASSQDEVAKDTQYF